A selection of T cell receptor beta chains follows, all from one sample in a study of cytomegalovirus exposure and HLA in healthy donors. TCRdb keeps only in-frame clones here, not all; method: immunoSEQ multiplex PCR. There are tens of thousands of clones in the sample; approximately 96% occur only once, and about 4.4% lies in the top ten. Sequencing was performed on PBMCs. These receptors were obtained from a man aged 18 to 35 in good health and CMV-seropositive. The CDR3 runs from the conserved cysteine through the conserved F or W. The D gene is left open where the match is weak. Where a row states a size, it is once, few, many or the class of an expanded clone; other rows omit it.

V gene	J gene	D gene	clone size	CDR3 protein	CDR3 DNA
TRBV30	TRBJ1-3	-	-	CAWSSGAGNTIYF	TGTGCCTGGAGTTCAGGGGCAGGAAACACCATATATTTT
TRBV19	TRBJ2-1	TRBD2	-	CASSISSGYEQFF	TGTGCCAGTAGTATATCTAGCGGATATGAGCAGTTCTTC
TRBV29-1	TRBJ2-7	-	-	CSVADTSFPPYEQYF	TGCAGCGTTGCGGACACTTCATTCCCCCCTTACGAGCAGTACTTC
TRBV28	TRBJ2-1	-	-	CASRRTGPSGVDEQFF	TGTGCCAGCAGACGTACAGGGCCTTCCGGAGTCGATGAGCAGTTCTTC
TRBV28	TRBJ2-5	-	-	CASSPQGTFQETQYF	TGTGCCAGCAGTCCCCAAGGGACTTTCCAAGAGACCCAGTACTTC
TRBV19	TRBJ1-1	-	once	CASSIVGRQEAFF	TGTGCCAGTAGTATAGTCGGGAGGCAGGAAGCTTTCTTT
TRBV27	TRBJ1-1	-	-	CASSLNFADTEAFF	TGTGCCAGCAGTTTGAACTTCGCCGACACTGAAGCTTTCTTT
TRBV7-9	TRBJ2-6	-	-	CASSATTRPGANVLTF	TGTGCCAGCAGCGCTACCACTAGACCTGGGGCCAACGTCCTGACTTTC
TRBV9	TRBJ2-2	TRBD2	-	CASSVARSGGASTGELFF	TGTGCCAGCAGCGTAGCTCGGAGCGGGGGGGCTAGCACCGGGGAGCTGTTTTTT
TRBV7-6	TRBJ1-1	-	-	CASSATGLNEAFF	TGTGCCAGCAGCGCAACGGGACTCAATGAAGCTTTCTTT
TRBV6-1	TRBJ1-2	-	-	CASSAQVVLPYYGYTF	TGTGCCAGCAGTGCTCAGGTCGTCCTGCCGTACTATGGCTACACCTTC
TRBV19	TRBJ2-7	-	-	CASSIRQFSYEQYF	TGTGCCAGTAGTATTCGACAGTTCTCCTACGAGCAGTACTTC
TRBV28	TRBJ1-2	-	-	CASSLWAYGYTF	TGTGCCAGCAGTTTATGGGCTTATGGCTACACCTTC